Listed below are T cell receptor beta chains from one sample, sequenced in a study of CD4 and CD8 cells across lung adenocarcinoma regions. A single record per CDR3 protein comes from TCRdb applying MiXCR to the PCR reads. This table has about 5,300 distinct CDR3 sequences, 60% to 80% appearing once. Input material: CD4+ T cells from the center of a lung tumor. Receptors originate from a female donor with lung adenocarcinoma. The CD4 and CD8 labels of this study may be unreliable. CDR3s include the opening cysteine and the closing phenylalanine or tryptophan. D genes are given only for firm matches. Only part of the rows carry a size: once, few, many, or a class if the clone is expanded.

D gene: -
J gene: TRBJ1-3
V gene: TRBV6-1
clone size: few
CDR3 protein: CASSENFGNTIYF
CDR3 DNA: TGTGCCAGCAGTGAGAATTTTGGAAACACCATATATTTT

D gene: TRBD2
J gene: TRBJ2-5
V gene: TRBV6-5
clone size: medium-sized
CDR3 protein: CASSFKAGRAGETQYF
CDR3 DNA: TGTGCCAGCAGTTTCAAAGCGGGGAGGGCGGGAGAGACCCAGTACTTC

D gene: -
J gene: TRBJ1-3
V gene: TRBV4-1
clone size: -
CDR3 protein: CASSPQGAGNTIYF
CDR3 DNA: TGCGCCAGCAGCCCTCAGGGAGCGGGAAACACCATATATTTT

D gene: TRBD2
J gene: TRBJ2-1
V gene: TRBV3-1
clone size: -
CDR3 protein: CASSQEGLSGDEQFF
CDR3 DNA: TGTGCCAGCAGCCAAGAGGGACTATCGGGGGATGAGCAGTTCTTC

D gene: -
J gene: TRBJ2-7
V gene: TRBV6-1
clone size: -
CDR3 protein: CASRGTGNLRGEQYF
CDR3 DNA: TGTGCCAGCAGGGGAACAGGGAATTTAAGGGGGGAGCAGTACTTC

D gene: -
J gene: TRBJ2-1
V gene: TRBV10-2
clone size: -
CDR3 protein: CAGSGGRDQDTQYF
CDR3 DNA: TGCGCGGGCAGTGGGGGCCGCGACCAAGATACGCAGTACTTT

D gene: -
J gene: TRBJ2-3
V gene: TRBV5-8
clone size: -
CDR3 protein: CASSLVGSTDTQYF
CDR3 DNA: TGTGCCAGCAGCTTGGTGGGGAGCACAGATACGCAGTATTTT

D gene: TRBD2
J gene: TRBJ2-1
V gene: TRBV10-1
clone size: -
CDR3 protein: CASSDPSGSFYELFF
CDR3 DNA: TGCGCCAGCAGTGATCCTAGCGGGAGTTTTTATGAGCTGTTCTTT

D gene: -
J gene: TRBJ1-1
V gene: TRBV10-3
clone size: large
CDR3 protein: CAIDTGSGNTEAFF
CDR3 DNA: TGTGCCATCGACACAGGGTCGGGGAACACTGAAGCTTTCTTT

D gene: TRBD1
J gene: TRBJ1-5
V gene: TRBV6-4
clone size: -
CDR3 protein: CASSARDRGQRQPQHF
CDR3 DNA: TGTGCCAGCAGTGCTCGAGACAGGGGGCAGCGACAGCCCCAGCATTTT

D gene: TRBD2
J gene: TRBJ2-1
V gene: TRBV7-8
clone size: -
CDR3 protein: CASSLVATKRDSSYNEQFF
CDR3 DNA: TGTGCCAGCAGCTTAGTCGCGACTAAGCGGGATAGCTCCTACAATGAGCAGTTCTTC

D gene: -
J gene: TRBJ2-5
V gene: TRBV6-1
clone size: -
CDR3 protein: CASSEGLYQETQYF
CDR3 DNA: TGTGCCAGCAGTGAAGGCCTTTACCAAGAGACCCAGTACTTC

D gene: -
J gene: TRBJ2-2
V gene: TRBV4-1
clone size: -
CDR3 protein: CASSQDNSFGGELFF
CDR3 DNA: TGCGCCAGCAGCCAAGATAACTCCTTTGGCGGGGAGCTGTTTTTT

D gene: TRBD2
J gene: TRBJ2-5
V gene: TRBV7-2
clone size: -
CDR3 protein: CASILIGLAGAREQYF
CDR3 DNA: TGTGCCAGCATCCTAATAGGACTAGCGGGAGCGAGGGAGCAGTACTTC

D gene: -
J gene: TRBJ2-7
V gene: TRBV6-1
clone size: few
CDR3 protein: CASSPFEKFRGQYF
CDR3 DNA: TGTGCCAGCAGTCCATTTGAAAAATTCCGCGGGCAGTACTTC

D gene: TRBD1
J gene: TRBJ2-7
V gene: TRBV6-5
clone size: once
CDR3 protein: CASSSTGNRYEQYF
CDR3 DNA: TGTGCCAGCAGTTCGACAGGGAATCGCTACGAGCAGTACTTC

D gene: -
J gene: TRBJ2-3
V gene: TRBV6-5
clone size: once
CDR3 protein: CASSVLPGKNIQYF
CDR3 DNA: TGTGCCAGCAGTGTACTACCTGGGAAAAATATTCAGTATTTT

D gene: -
J gene: TRBJ2-7
V gene: TRBV6-5
clone size: -
CDR3 protein: CASSYGWGDEQYF
CDR3 DNA: TGTGCCAGCAGTTACGGGTGGGGGGACGAGCAGTACTTC

D gene: -
J gene: TRBJ2-1
V gene: TRBV4-1
clone size: -
CDR3 protein: CASSPSPFNEQFF
CDR3 DNA: TGCGCCAGCAGCCCATCACCGTTCAATGAGCAGTTCTTC

D gene: -
J gene: TRBJ2-5
V gene: TRBV12-3/TRBV12-4
clone size: once
CDR3 protein: CAGLGGRDPETQYF
CDR3 DNA: TGTGCGGGGCTTGGGGGCCGTGACCCAGAGACCCAGTACTTC

D gene: -
J gene: TRBJ1-2
V gene: TRBV6-1
clone size: few
CDR3 protein: CASSEGGRYGYTF
CDR3 DNA: TGTGCCAGCAGTGAAGGGGGACGCTATGGCTACACCTTC

D gene: -
J gene: TRBJ2-7
V gene: TRBV7-6
clone size: -
CDR3 protein: CASSFQGLTYEQYF
CDR3 DNA: TGTGCCAGCAGCTTCCAGGGGCTGACCTACGAGCAGTACTTC

D gene: -
J gene: TRBJ2-3
V gene: TRBV6-1
clone size: -
CDR3 protein: CASRVQEVIYDTQYF
CDR3 DNA: TGTGCCAGCAGGGTCCAGGAGGTGATCTACGATACGCAGTATTTT

D gene: -
J gene: TRBJ1-1
V gene: TRBV6-1
clone size: few
CDR3 protein: CASTQRAMNTEAFF
CDR3 DNA: TGTGCCAGCACCCAGAGAGCCATGAACACTGAAGCTTTCTTT

D gene: -
J gene: TRBJ2-5
V gene: TRBV6-5
clone size: -
CDR3 protein: CASSYRGQETQYF
CDR3 DNA: TGTGCCAGCAGTTACAGGGGGCAAGAGACCCAGTACTTC

D gene: -
J gene: TRBJ1-2
V gene: TRBV7-2
clone size: -
CDR3 protein: CASSFSVLYGYTF
CDR3 DNA: TGTGCCAGCAGCTTTTCCGTCCTCTATGGCTACACCTTC